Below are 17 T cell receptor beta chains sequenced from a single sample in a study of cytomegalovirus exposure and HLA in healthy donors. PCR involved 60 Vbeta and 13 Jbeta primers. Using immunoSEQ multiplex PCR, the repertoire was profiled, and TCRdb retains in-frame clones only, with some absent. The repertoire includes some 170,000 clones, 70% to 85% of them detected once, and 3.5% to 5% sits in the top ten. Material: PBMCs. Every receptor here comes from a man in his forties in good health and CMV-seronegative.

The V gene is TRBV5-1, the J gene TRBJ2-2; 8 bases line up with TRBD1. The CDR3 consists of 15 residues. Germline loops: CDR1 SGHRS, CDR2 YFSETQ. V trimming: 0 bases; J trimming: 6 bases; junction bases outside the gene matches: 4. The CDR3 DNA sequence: TGCGCCAGCAGCTTGGGAGTACAGGGGGCCGGGGAGCTGTTTTTT. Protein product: CASSLGVQGAGELFF.

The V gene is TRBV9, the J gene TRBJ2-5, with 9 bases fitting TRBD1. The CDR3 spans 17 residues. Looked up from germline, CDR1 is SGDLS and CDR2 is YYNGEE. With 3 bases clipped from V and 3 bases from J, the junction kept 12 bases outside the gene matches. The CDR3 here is CASSGGISWTGEETQYF. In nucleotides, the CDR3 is TGTGCCAGCAGCGGGGGGATTAGTTGGACAGGGGAAGAGACCCAGTACTTC.

The CDR3 DNA sequence: TGTGCAAGTCACAAGACAGTTACACCCTACGAGCAGTACTTC. Residues: CASHKTVTPYEQYF. The gene calls are TRBV12-2 and TRBJ2-7; the table's D gene call, TRBD1, was not cross checked with the DNA. TRBV12-2 is flagged as a pseudogene. This CDR3 is built from 14 residues.

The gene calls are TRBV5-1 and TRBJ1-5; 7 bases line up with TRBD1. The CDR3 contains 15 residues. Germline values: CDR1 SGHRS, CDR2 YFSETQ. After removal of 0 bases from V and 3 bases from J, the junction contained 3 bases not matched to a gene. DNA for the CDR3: TGCGCCAGCAGCTTGGACAGGGGCGCCAATCAGCCCCAGCATTTT. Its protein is CASSLDRGANQPQHF.

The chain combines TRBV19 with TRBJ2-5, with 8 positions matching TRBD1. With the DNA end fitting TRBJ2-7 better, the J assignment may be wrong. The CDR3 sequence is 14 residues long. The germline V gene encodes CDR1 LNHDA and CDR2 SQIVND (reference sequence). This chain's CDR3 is CASSIGTGQYEQYF. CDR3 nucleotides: TGTGCCAGTAGTATAGGGACAGGGCAGTACGAGCAGTACTTC.

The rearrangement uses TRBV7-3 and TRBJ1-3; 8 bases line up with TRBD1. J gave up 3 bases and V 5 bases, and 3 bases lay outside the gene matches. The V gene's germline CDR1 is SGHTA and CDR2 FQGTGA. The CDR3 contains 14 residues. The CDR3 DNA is TGTGCCAGCAGCCCCGACAGGGGTGGAAACACCATATATTTT. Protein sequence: CASSPDRGGNTIYF.

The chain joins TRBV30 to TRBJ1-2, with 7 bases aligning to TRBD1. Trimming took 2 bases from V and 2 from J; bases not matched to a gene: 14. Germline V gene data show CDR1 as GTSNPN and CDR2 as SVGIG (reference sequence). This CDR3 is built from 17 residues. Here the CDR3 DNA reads TGTGCCTGGAGTCAGCGTCGGGACAGAAAATCAAACTATGGCTACACCTTC. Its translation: CAWSQRRDRKSNYGYTF. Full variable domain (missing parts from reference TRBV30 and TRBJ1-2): SQTIHQWPATLVQPVGSPLSLECTVEGTSNPNLYWYRQAAGRGLQLLFYSVGIGQISSEVPQNLSASRPQDRQFILSSKKLLLSDSGFYLCAWSQRRDRKSNYGYTFGSGTRLTVV.

This CDR3 is CASSLANPAGGMDTQYF. In DNA, the CDR3 is TGTGCCAGCAGCTTAGCTAATCCGGCAGGGGGCATGGATACGCAGTATTTT. V gene TRBV7-9 combines with J gene TRBJ2-3, with 8 bases that match TRBD1. Looked up from germline, CDR1 is SEHNR and CDR2 is FQNEAQ (reference sequence). The J segment lost 6 bases and the V segment lost 0 bases, leaving 11 bases of the junction unmatched. CDR3 size: 17 residues.

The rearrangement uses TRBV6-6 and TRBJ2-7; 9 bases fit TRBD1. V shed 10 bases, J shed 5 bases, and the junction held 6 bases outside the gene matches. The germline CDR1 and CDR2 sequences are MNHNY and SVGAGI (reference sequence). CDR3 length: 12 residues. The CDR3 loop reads CAIRQGVDEQYF. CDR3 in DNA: TGTGCCATCAGACAGGGGGTCGACGAGCAGTACTTC.

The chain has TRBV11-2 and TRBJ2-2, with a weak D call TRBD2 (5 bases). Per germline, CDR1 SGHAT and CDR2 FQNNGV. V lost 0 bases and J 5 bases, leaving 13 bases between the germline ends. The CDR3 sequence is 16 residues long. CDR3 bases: TGTGCCAGCAGCTTAGAGGGGTCGGGGAGTACCGGGGAGCTGTTTTTT. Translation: CASSLEGSGSTGELFF.

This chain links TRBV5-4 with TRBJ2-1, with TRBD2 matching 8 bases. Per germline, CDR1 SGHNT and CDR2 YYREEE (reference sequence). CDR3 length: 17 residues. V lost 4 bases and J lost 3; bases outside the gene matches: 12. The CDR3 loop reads CASSHPQAGANYNEQFF. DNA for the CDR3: TGTGCCAGCAGCCATCCCCAAGCGGGGGCCAACTACAATGAGCAGTTCTTC.

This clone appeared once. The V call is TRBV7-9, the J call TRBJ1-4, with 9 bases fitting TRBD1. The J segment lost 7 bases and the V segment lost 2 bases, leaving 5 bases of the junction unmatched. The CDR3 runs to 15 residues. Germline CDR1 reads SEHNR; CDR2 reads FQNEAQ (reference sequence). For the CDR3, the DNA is TGTGCCAGCAGCTTATGGACAGGGGCGGGTGAAAAACTGTTTTTT. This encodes CASSLWTGAGEKLFF.

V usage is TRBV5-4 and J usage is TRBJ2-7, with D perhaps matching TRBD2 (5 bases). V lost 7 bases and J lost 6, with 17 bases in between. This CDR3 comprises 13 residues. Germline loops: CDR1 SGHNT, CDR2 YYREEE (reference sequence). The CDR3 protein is CASGRGELIEQYF. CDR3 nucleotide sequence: TGTGCCAGCGGACGGGGAGAGTTGATCGAGCAGTACTTC. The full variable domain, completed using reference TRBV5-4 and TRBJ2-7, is ETGVTQSPTHLIKTRGQQVTLRCSSQSGHNTVSWYQQALGQGPQFIFQYYREEENGRGNFPPRFSGLQFPNYSSELNVNALELDDSALYLCASGRGELIEQYFGPGTRLTVT.

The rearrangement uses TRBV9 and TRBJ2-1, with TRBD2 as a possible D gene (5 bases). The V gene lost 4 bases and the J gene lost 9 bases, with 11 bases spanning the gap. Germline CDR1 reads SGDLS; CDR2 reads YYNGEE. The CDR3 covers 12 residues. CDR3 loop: CASSPWAGEQFF. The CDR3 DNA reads TGTGCCAGCAGCCCATGGGCGGGTGAGCAGTTCTTC.

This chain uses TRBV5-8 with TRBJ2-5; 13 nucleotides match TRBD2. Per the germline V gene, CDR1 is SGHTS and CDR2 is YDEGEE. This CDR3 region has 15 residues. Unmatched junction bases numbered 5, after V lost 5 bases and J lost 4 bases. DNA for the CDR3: TGTGCCAGCAGACCACTAGCGGGGGGGCGAGAGACCCAGTACTTC. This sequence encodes CASRPLAGGRETQYF.

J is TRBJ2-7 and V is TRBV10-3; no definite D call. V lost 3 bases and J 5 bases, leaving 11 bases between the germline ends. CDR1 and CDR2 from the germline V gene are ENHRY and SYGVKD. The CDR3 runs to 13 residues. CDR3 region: CAISDRVADEQYF. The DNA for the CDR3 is TGTGCCATCAGTGATCGAGTCGCGGACGAGCAGTACTTC.

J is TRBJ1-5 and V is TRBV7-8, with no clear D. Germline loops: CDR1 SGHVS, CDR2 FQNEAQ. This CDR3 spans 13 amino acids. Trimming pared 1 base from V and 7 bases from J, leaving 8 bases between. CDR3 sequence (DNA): TGTGCCAGCAGCTTAGTGGCCAGGCAGCCCCAGCATTTT. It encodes CASSLVARQPQHF.